The sequence of this T cell receptor (beta chain) was determined in a study of spatial heterogeneity in lung cancer. After removal of 6 bases from V and 5 bases from J, the junction contained 8 bases not matched to a gene. Germline CDR1 is MNHEY and CDR2 is SVGAGI. The CDR3 sequence is 14 residues long. Study-level points and caveats: The study estimated around 7.2% alpha and 12% to 15% beta chain coverage of tumor T cells. Higher tumor mutation counts went along with higher counts of expanded intratumoral alpha and beta TCRs.

TCRdb re-called the 5' RACE reads with MiXCR, one entry per CDR3 protein. The sample has approximately 5,500 distinct CDR3 sequences, more than 13% seen once. The time point is: sample taken at primary tumor resection. This clonotype was observed many times. Its cognate antigen is unknown. The library was prepared for alpha chains; this beta chain is a stray read, so its frequency means little. The V and J genes are TRBV6-5 and TRBJ2-7; TRBD2 aligns across 9 bases. The sample consisted of lung tumor tissue, taken at surgery. The receptor was isolated from a male donor with early-stage non-small cell lung cancer. For the CDR3, the DNA is TGTGCCAGCAGGGGTCTAGCGGGGATCCACGAGCAGTACTTC. Translating gives CASRGLAGIHEQYF.